The next 9 T cell receptor beta chains were all read from a single sample in a study of blood T cells in healthy people across ages (dated by TCRdb to the mid-2010s). Receptor libraries were prepared by 5' RACE. This sample was sequenced with an Illumina HiSeq 2500. A second about 7 to 12 cycle PCR used a sample-barcoded 5' primer and a J-beta primer mix. The raw public reads went through TCRdb reprocessing: fastp at Q25, MiXCR clone calling, in-frame beta chains kept. Every distinct CDR3 protein forms one entry, paired with its most common genes and DNA. The sample table shows about 590,000 distinct CDR3 sequences, and roughly 30% are seen once. 15% to 18% of the sample is taken by the ten largest. Material: blood. The receptors here all came from a woman at least 80 years old in good health.

The V gene is TRBV19, the J gene TRBJ2-7, with D unresolved. The germline gives CDR1 LNHDA, CDR2 SQIVND (reference sequence). The CDR3 covers 13 residues. Trimming cost V 3 bases and J 3 bases, with 9 bases left between them. The CDR3 is CASSMETHYEQYF. DNA for the CDR3: TGTGCCAGTAGTATGGAGACTCACTACGAGCAGTACTTC.

This clonotype has a single count. This rearrangement joins TRBV7-2 to TRBJ1-1, with unresolved D. This CDR3 spans 14 amino acids. Germline lookup yields CDR1 SGHTA and CDR2 FQGNSA. The V end was cut by 1 base, the J end by 4 bases, with 10 bases between. As DNA, the CDR3 is TGTGCCAGCAGCTTAGACGCAGGTCCCACTGAAGCTTTCTTT. This gives the protein CASSLDAGPTEAFF.

The chain employs TRBV4-1 and TRBJ1-1; D unclear. CDR3 size: 16 residues. Germline V gene sequence: CDR1 MGHRA, CDR2 YSYEKL. V lost 0 bases to trimming and J lost 0 bases, with 11 bases between them. CDR3 nucleotides: TGCGCCAGCAGCCAAGATTCTTCCCGTATGAACACTGAAGCTTTCTTT. As protein: CASSQDSSRMNTEAFF.

The rearrangement links TRBV6-2 or TRBV6-3 to TRBJ2-1; TRBD1 might be the D (6 bases). Trimming stripped 2 bases from V and 2 bases from J, with 22 bases between. Germline V gene sequence: CDR1 MNHEY, CDR2 SVGEGT. The CDR3 totals 19 residues. The CDR3 DNA is TGTGCCAGCAGTTACGATGGGTGGGGGCGGTCCTATGCCTACAATGAGCAGTTCTTC. Translated: CASSYDGWGRSYAYNEQFF.

This clonotype was found many times. The rearrangement uses TRBV20-1 and TRBJ2-3; weak D call: TRBD2 (6 bases). This CDR3 has 15 amino acids. Germline loops: CDR1 DFQATT, CDR2 SNEGSKA (reference sequence). V gave up 0 bases and J gave up 2 bases, with 12 bases separating them. The CDR3 protein is CSARDFRGDTDTQYF. The CDR3 region has the DNA TGCAGTGCTAGAGATTTTCGCGGGGACACAGATACGCAGTATTTT.

Only a few counts were recorded for this clonotype. The chain has TRBV2 and TRBJ2-5; a weak D match, TRBD1 (5 bases). V was pared by 6 bases and J by 9 bases, with 11 bases between. Germline V CDR1 and CDR2: SNHLY, FYNNEI. The CDR3 contains 11 residues. This CDR3 reads CASRGVGPQYF. DNA of the CDR3: TGTGCCAGCAGAGGGGTCGGGCCCCAGTACTTC. The variable domain in full, completed from reference TRBV2 and TRBJ2-5, reads EPEVTQTPSHQVTQMGQEVILRCVPISNHLYFYWYRQILGQKVEFLVSFYNNEISEKSEIFDDQFSVERPDGSNFTLKIRSTKLEDSAMYFCASRGVGPQYFGPGTRLLVL.

This clonotype has ten or more counts. The chain couples TRBV3-1 to TRBJ2-1; 8 bases line up with TRBD2. Germline trimming cut 4 bases from V and 11 bases from J; bases unmatched to any gene: 7. This CDR3 is built from 13 residues. Germline CDR1 LGHDT, CDR2 YNNKEL (reference sequence). Here the CDR3 reads CASSLHRGGQQFF. Written as DNA, the CDR3 is TGTGCCAGCAGCCTGCACCGGGGGGGACAGCAGTTCTTC.

The chain combines TRBV20-1 with TRBJ1-5; D ambiguous. V was shortened by 2 bases and J by 2 bases, with 7 bases between the two germline ends. The CDR3 covers 13 residues. Germline CDR1 and CDR2: DFQATT and SNEGSKA (reference sequence). The CDR3 coding sequence is TGCAGTGCTAGAAGCGCAGGCAATCAGCCCCAGCATTTT. Translated, it gives CSARSAGNQPQHF.

Regarding this clonotype: The junction and the germline gene differ at one end; a read error may be behind it. The chain recombines TRBV18 with TRBJ2-6; D possibly corresponds to TRBD1 (5 bases). The CDR3 extends over 18 amino acids. Germline CDR1 KGHSH, CDR2 LQKENI. The CDR3, as DNA: TGTGCCAGCTCACCAAACAGCTATTCGATCTCTGGGGCCAACGTCCGGACTTTC. It codes for CASSPNSYSISGANVRTF.